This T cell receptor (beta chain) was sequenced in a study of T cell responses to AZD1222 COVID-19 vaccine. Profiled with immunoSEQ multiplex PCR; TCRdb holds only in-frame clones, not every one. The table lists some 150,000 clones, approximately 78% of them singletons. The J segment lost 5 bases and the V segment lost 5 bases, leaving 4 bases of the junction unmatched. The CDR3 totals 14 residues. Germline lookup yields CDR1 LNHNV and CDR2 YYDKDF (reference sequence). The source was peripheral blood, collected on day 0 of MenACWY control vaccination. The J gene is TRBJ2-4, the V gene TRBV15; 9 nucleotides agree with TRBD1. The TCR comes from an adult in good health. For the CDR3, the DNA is TGTGCCACCAGCTCAGGGACAGGGCAAAACATTCAGTACTTC. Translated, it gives CATSSGTGQNIQYF.